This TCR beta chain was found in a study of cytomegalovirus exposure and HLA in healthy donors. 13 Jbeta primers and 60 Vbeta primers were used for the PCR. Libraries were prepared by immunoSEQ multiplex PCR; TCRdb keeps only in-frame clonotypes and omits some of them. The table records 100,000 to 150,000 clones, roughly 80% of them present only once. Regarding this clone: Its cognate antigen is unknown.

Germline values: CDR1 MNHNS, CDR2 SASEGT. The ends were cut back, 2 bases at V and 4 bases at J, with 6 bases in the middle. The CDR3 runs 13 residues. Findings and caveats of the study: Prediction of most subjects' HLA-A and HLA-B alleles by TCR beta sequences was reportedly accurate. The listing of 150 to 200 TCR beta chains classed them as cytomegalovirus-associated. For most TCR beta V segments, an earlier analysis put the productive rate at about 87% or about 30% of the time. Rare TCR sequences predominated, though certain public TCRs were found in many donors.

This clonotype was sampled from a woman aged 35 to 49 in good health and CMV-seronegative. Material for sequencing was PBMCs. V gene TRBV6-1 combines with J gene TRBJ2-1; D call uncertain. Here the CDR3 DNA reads TGTGCCAGCAGTGAATGGCAATACAATGAGCAGTTCTTC. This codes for CASSEWQYNEQFF.